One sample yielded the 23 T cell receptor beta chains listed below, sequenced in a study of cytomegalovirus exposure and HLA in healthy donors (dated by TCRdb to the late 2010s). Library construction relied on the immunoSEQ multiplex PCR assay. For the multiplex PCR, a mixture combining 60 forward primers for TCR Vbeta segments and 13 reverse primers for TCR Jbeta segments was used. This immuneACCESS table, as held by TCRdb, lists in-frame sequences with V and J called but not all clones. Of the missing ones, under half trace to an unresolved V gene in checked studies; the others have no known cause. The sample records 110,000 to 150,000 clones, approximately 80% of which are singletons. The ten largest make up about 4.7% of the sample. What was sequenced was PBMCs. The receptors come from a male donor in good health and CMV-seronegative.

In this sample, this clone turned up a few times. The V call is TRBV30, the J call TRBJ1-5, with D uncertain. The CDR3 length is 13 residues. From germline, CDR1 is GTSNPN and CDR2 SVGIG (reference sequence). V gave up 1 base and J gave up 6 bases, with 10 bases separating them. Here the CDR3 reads CAWSDLRGQPQHF. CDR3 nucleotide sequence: TGTGCCTGGAGTGACCTGCGGGGTCAGCCCCAGCATTTT. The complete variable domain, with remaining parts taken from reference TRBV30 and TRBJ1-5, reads SQTIHQWPATLVQPVGSPLSLECTVEGTSNPNLYWYRQAAGRGLQLLFYSVGIGQISSEVPQNLSASRPQDRQFILSSKKLLLSDSGFYLCAWSDLRGQPQHFGDGTRLSIL.

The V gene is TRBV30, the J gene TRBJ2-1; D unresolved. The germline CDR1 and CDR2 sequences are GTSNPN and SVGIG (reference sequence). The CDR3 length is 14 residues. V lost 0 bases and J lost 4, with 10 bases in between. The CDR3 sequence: CAWSVRSTYNEQFF. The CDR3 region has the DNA TGTGCCTGGAGTGTAAGGTCGACATACAATGAGCAGTTCTTC. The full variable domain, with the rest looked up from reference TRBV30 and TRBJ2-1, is SQTIHQWPATLVQPVGSPLSLECTVEGTSNPNLYWYRQAAGRGLQLLFYSVGIGQISSEVPQNLSASRPQDRQFILSSKKLLLSDSGFYLCAWSVRSTYNEQFFGPGTRLTVL.

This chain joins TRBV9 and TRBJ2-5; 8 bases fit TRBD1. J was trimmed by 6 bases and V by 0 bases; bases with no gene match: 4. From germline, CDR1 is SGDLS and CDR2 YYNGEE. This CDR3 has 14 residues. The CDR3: CASSVADRAQTQYF. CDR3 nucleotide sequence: TGTGCCAGCAGCGTAGCGGACAGGGCCCAGACCCAGTACTTC.

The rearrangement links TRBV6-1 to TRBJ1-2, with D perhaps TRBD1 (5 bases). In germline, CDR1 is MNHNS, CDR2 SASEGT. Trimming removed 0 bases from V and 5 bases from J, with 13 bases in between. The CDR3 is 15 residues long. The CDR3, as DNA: TGTGCCAGCAGTGAAGCTGCGACAGCGAGATATGGCTACACCTTC. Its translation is CASSEAATARYGYTF.

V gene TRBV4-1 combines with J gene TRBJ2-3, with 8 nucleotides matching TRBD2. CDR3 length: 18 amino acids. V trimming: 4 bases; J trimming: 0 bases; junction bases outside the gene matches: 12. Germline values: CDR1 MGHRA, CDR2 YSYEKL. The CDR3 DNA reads TGCGCCAGCAGCCCCCGCGAACTAGCGGTCGCTAGCACAGATACGCAGTATTTT. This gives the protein CASSPRELAVASTDTQYF.

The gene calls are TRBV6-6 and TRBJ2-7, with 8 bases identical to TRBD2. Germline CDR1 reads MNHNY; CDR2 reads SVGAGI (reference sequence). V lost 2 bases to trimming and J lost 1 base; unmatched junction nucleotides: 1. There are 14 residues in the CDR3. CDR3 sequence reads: CASSYERGSYEQYF. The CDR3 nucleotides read TGTGCCAGCAGTTACGAGCGGGGGTCCTACGAGCAGTACTTC.

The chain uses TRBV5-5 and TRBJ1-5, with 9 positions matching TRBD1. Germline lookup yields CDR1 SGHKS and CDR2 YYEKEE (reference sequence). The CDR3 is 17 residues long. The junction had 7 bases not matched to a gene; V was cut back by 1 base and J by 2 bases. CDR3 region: CASSLTRTGEGNQPQHF. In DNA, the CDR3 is TGTGCCAGCAGCTTGACTAGGACAGGGGAAGGCAATCAGCCCCAGCATTTT. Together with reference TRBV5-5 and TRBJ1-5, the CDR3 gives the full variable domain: DAGVTQSPTHLIKTRGQQVTLRCSPISGHKSVSWYQQVLGQGPQFIFQYYEKEERGRGNFPDRFSARQFPNYSSELNVNALLLGDSALYLCASSLTRTGEGNQPQHFGDGTRLSIL.

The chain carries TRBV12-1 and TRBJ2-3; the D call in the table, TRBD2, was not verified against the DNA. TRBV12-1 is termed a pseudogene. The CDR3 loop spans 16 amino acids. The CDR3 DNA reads TGTGCCAGCAGCTTTAGTCTCCGGGGGAGGCAAGATACGCAGTATTTT. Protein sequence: CASSFSLRGRQDTQYF.

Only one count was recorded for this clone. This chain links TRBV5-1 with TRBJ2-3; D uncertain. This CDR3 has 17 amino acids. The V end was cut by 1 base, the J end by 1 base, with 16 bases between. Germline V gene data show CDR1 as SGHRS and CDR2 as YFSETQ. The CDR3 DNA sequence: TGCGCCAGCAGCTTGTCTCTTAAGACACTGCGCACAGATACGCAGTATTTT. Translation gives CASSLSLKTLRTDTQYF.

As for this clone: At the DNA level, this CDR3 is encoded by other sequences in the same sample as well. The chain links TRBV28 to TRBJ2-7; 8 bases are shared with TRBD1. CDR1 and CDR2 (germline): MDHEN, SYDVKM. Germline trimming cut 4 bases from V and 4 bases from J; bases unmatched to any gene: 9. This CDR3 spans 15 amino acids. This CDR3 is CASSSPGQGRYEQYF. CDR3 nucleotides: TGTGCCAGCAGTTCTCCCGGACAGGGCAGATACGAGCAGTACTTC.

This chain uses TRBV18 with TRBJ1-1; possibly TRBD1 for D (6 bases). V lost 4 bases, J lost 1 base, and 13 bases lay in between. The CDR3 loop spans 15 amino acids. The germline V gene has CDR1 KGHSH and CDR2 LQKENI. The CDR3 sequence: CASSLTGYGNTEAFF. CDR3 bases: TGTGCCAGCTCACTGACAGGTTATGGGAACACTGAAGCTTTCTTT.

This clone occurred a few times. The CDR3 is CASSVGRGPYEQYF. The DNA for the CDR3 is TGTGCCAGCAGTGTGGGGAGGGGCCCCTACGAGCAGTACTTC. The rearrangement joins TRBV2 to TRBJ2-7, with 7 bases identical to TRBD2. The CDR3 sequence is 14 residues long. V lost 4 bases to trimming and J lost 2 bases; unmatched junction nucleotides: 5. Per germline, CDR1 SNHLY and CDR2 FYNNEI.

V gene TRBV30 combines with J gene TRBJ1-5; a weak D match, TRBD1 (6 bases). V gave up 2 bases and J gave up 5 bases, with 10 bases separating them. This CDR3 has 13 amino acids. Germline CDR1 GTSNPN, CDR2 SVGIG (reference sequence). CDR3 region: CAWSLGGHQPQHF. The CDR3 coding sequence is TGTGCCTGGAGTCTCGGGGGGCATCAGCCCCAGCATTTT.

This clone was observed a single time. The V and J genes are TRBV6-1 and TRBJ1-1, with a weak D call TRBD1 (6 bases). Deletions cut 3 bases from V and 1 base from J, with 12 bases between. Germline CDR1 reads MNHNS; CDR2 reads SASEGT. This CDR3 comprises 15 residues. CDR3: CASSDRGRGNTEAFF. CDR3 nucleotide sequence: TGTGCCAGCAGTGACAGGGGAAGGGGGAACACTGAAGCTTTCTTT.

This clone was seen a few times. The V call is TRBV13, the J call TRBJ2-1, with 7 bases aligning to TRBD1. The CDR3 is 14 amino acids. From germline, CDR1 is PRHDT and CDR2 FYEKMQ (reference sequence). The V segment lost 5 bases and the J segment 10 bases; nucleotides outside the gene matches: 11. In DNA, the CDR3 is TGTGCCAGCAGCCCGAGACAGGGTGGTGTAGAGCAGTTCTTC. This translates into CASSPRQGGVEQFF.

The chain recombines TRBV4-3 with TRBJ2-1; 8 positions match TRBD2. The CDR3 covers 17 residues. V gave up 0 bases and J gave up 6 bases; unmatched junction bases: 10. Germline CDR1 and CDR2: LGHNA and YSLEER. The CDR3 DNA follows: TGCGCCAGCAGCCAAGAAAGCCGAGCGGGGGTGCTCAATGAGCAGTTCTTC. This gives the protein CASSQESRAGVLNEQFF.

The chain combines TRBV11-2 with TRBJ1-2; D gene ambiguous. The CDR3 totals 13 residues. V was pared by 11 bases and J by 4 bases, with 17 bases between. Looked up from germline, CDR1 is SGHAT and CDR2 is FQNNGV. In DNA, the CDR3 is TGTGCCCCCCCCCGGACTGAATTCTATGGCTACACCTTC. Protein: CAPPRTEFYGYTF.

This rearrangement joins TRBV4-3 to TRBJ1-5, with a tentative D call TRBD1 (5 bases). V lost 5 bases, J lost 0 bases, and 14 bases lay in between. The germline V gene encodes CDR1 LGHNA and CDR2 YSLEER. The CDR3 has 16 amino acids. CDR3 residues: CASSSRWGVSNQPQHF. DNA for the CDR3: TGCGCCAGCAGCTCCCGATGGGGCGTTAGCAATCAGCCCCAGCATTTT.

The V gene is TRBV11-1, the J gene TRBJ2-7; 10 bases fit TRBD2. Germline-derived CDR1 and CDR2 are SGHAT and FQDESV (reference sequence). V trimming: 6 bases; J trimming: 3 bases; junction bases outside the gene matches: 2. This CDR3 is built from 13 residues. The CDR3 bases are TGTGCCAGCAGTTGGACTAGCGGCTACGAGCAGTACTTC. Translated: CASSWTSGYEQYF.

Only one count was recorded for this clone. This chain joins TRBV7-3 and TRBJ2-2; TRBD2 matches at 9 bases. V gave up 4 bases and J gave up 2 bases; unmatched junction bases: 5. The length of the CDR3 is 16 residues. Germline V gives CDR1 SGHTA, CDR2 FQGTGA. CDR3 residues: CASSSRAGGNTGELFF. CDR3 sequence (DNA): TGTGCCAGCAGCTCCCGAGCGGGGGGAAACACCGGGGAGCTGTTTTTT.

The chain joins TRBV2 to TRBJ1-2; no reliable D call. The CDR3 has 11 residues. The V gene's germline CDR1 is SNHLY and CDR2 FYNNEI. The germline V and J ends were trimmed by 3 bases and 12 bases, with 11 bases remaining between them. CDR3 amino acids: CASSDGGEDTF. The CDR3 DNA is TGTGCCAGCAGTGACGGCGGGGAAGACACCTTC.

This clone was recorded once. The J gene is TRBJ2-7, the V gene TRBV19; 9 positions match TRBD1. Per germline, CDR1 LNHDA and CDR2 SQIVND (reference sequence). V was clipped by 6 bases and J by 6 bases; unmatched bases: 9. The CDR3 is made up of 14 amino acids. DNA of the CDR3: TGTGCCAGTAGGGGGACAGGGAAATGGGGCGAGCAGTACTTC. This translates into CASRGTGKWGEQYF.

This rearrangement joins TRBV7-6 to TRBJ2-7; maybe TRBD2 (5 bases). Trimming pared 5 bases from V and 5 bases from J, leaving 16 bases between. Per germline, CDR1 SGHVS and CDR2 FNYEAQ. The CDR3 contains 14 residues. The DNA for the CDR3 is TGTGCCAGCAGCCCCACCGGGTCGGGGAACGAGCAGTACTTC. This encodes CASSPTGSGNEQYF.